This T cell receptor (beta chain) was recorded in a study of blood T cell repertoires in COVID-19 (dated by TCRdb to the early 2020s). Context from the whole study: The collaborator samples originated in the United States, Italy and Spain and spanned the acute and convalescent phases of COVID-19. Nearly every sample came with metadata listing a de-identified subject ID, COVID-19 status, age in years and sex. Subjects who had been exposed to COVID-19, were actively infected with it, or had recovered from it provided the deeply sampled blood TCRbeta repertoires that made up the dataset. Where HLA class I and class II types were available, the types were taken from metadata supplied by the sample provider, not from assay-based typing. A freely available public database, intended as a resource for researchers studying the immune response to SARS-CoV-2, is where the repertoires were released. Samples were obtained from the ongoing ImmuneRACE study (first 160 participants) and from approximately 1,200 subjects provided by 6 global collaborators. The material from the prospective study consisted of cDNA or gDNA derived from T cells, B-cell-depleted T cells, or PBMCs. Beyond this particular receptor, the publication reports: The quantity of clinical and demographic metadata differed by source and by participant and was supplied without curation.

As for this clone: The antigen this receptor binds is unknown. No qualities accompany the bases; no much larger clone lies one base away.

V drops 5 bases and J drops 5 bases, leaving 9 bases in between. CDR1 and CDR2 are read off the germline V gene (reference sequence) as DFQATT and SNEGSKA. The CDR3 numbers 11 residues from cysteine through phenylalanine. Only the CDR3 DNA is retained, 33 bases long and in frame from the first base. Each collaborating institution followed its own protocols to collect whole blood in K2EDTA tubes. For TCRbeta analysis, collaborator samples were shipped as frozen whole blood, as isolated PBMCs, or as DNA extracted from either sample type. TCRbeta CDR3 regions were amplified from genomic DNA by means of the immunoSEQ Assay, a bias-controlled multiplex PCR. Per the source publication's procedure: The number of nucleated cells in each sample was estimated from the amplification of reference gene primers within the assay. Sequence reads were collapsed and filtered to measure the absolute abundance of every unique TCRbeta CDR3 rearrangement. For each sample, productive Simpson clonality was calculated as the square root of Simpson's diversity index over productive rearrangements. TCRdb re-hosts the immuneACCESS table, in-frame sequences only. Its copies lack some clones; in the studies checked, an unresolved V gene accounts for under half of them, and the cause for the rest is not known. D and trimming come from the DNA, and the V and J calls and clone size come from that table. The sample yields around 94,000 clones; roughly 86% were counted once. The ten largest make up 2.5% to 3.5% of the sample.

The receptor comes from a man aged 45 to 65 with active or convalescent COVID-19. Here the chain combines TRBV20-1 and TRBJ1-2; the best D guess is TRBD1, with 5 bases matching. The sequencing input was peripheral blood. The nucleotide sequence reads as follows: TGCAGTGCTGCGGGGCCGTATGGCTACACCTTC. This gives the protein CSAAGPYGYTF.